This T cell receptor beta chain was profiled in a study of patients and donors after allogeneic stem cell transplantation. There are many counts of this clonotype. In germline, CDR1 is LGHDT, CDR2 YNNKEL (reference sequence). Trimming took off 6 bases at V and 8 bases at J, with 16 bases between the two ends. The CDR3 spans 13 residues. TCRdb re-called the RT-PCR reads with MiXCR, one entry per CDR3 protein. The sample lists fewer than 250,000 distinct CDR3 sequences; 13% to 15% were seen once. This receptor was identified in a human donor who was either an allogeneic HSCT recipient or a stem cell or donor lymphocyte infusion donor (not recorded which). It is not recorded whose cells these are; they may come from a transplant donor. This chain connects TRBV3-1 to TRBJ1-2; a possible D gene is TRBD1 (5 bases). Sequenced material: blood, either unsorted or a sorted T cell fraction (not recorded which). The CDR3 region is CASSQNQGPGYTF. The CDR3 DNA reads TGTGCCAGCAGTCAAAACCAGGGACCCGGCTACACCTTC.